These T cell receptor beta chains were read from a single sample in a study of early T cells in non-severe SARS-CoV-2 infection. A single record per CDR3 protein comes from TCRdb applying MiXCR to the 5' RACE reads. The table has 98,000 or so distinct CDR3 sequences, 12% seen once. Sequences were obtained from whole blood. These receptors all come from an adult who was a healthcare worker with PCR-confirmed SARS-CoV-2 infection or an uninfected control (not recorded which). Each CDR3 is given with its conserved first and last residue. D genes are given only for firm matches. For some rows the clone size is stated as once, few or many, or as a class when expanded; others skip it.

CDR3nt: TGTGCCAGCAGTTTAGCCCTTTCATTCTTACGGGGCGAGCAGTACTTC; CDR3aa: CASSLALSFLRGEQYF; d_gene: -; v_gene: TRBV12-3/TRBV12-4; j_gene: TRBJ2-7; abundance: few
CDR3nt: TGCAGCGCGGACCTAGCGGGGGGGAAAAGCAAGGCGCAGTATTTT; CDR3aa: CSADLAGGKSKAQYF; d_gene: TRBD2; v_gene: TRBV29-1; j_gene: TRBJ2-3; abundance: few
CDR3nt: TGCGCCAGCAGCCCGCCGACAGGGCTTTCGAACACTGAAGCTTTCTTT; CDR3aa: CASSPPTGLSNTEAFF; d_gene: TRBD1; v_gene: TRBV5-1; j_gene: TRBJ1-1; abundance: many
CDR3nt: TGTGCCACCAGTAGGAGGGGGGGTACCACAGATACGCAGTATTTT; CDR3aa: CATSRRGGTTDTQYF; d_gene: -; v_gene: TRBV24-1; j_gene: TRBJ2-3; abundance: -
CDR3nt: TGCAGTGCTTCCCAACCGGTGGCCACTGAAGCTTTCTTT; CDR3aa: CSASQPVATEAFF; d_gene: -; v_gene: TRBV20-1; j_gene: TRBJ1-1; abundance: -
CDR3nt: TGTGCCAGCAGCCCACGACTAGCGGGCAGCTCCTACAATGAGCAGTTCTTC; CDR3aa: CASSPRLAGSSYNEQFF; d_gene: TRBD2; v_gene: TRBV11-2; j_gene: TRBJ2-1; abundance: -
CDR3nt: TGTGCCAGCAGTAATAGCGGGAGGGCCGGAGAGCTGTTTTTT; CDR3aa: CASSNSGRAGELFF; d_gene: TRBD2; v_gene: TRBV12-3/TRBV12-4; j_gene: TRBJ2-2; abundance: -
CDR3nt: TGTGCCAGCAACAGGGACTTCACAGATACGCAGTATTTT; CDR3aa: CASNRDFTDTQYF; d_gene: -; v_gene: TRBV2; j_gene: TRBJ2-3; abundance: -
CDR3nt: TGCGCCAGCAGCTTCCTAGGTCTAATGAACACTGAAGCTTTCTTT; CDR3aa: CASSFLGLMNTEAFF; d_gene: -; v_gene: TRBV5-1; j_gene: TRBJ1-1; abundance: many
CDR3nt: TGTGCCAGCAGTTTGCAGGGTGAAGCTTTCTTT; CDR3aa: CASSLQGEAFF; d_gene: -; v_gene: TRBV12-3/TRBV12-4; j_gene: TRBJ1-1; abundance: once
CDR3nt: TGTGCCAGCAGTCACTCAGGGACTAGCGGGAGGACAGATACGCAGTATTTT; CDR3aa: CASSHSGTSGRTDTQYF; d_gene: TRBD2; v_gene: TRBV2; j_gene: TRBJ2-3; abundance: few
CDR3nt: TGTGCCTGGAGTCGGGACTCCGGCTCTGGAAACACCATATATTTT; CDR3aa: CAWSRDSGSGNTIYF; d_gene: -; v_gene: TRBV30; j_gene: TRBJ1-3; abundance: many
CDR3nt: TGTGCCAGCAGCCCCGACGGGGGAAATAATGAAAAACTGTTTTTT; CDR3aa: CASSPDGGNNEKLFF; d_gene: -; v_gene: TRBV27; j_gene: TRBJ1-4; abundance: many
CDR3nt: TGTGCCAGCAGCTTCCCCGGGACAGGAGTCAATTCACCCCTCCACTTT; CDR3aa: CASSFPGTGVNSPLHF; d_gene: TRBD1; v_gene: TRBV5-8; j_gene: TRBJ1-6; abundance: -
CDR3nt: TGCAGCGTTGGAACTGTTAGCTCCTACAATGAGCAGTTCTTC; CDR3aa: CSVGTVSSYNEQFF; d_gene: -; v_gene: TRBV29-1; j_gene: TRBJ2-1; abundance: -
CDR3nt: TGTGCCAGCAGCTTAGATCCGGTGAACACTGAAGCTTTCTTT; CDR3aa: CASSLDPVNTEAFF; d_gene: -; v_gene: TRBV7-2; j_gene: TRBJ1-1; abundance: many
CDR3nt: TGTGCCAGCAGCTTAGGGGGTGATTCCTACGAGCAGTACTTC; CDR3aa: CASSLGGDSYEQYF; d_gene: -; v_gene: TRBV7-6; j_gene: TRBJ2-7; abundance: many
CDR3nt: TGCAGCGTTGCCCCCGGGTCGGATCAGCCCCAGCATTTT; CDR3aa: CSVAPGSDQPQHF; d_gene: -; v_gene: TRBV29-1; j_gene: TRBJ1-5; abundance: -
CDR3nt: TGTGCCACCAGCATCCTAGCGGGAGAGGGGCTACAGACCCAGTACTTC; CDR3aa: CATSILAGEGLQTQYF; d_gene: TRBD2; v_gene: TRBV15; j_gene: TRBJ2-5; abundance: -
CDR3nt: TGCAGCGTTGGGCTAGCGGGGACCACAGATACGCAGTATTTT; CDR3aa: CSVGLAGTTDTQYF; d_gene: TRBD2; v_gene: TRBV29-1; j_gene: TRBJ2-3; abundance: few
CDR3nt: TGCGCCAGCACTTGGGACAGCAGTTCCAGAGGGCAGTACTTC; CDR3aa: CASTWDSSSRGQYF; d_gene: TRBD1; v_gene: TRBV5-1; j_gene: TRBJ2-7; abundance: -
CDR3nt: TGTGCCAGCAGCGTAGTGGGGGGATCCTACAATGAGCAGTTCTTC; CDR3aa: CASSVVGGSYNEQFF; d_gene: -; v_gene: TRBV9; j_gene: TRBJ2-1; abundance: many
CDR3nt: TGTGCCAGCAGTTATGGGGTCGGCTACTTC; CDR3aa: CASSYGVGYF; d_gene: -; v_gene: TRBV6-1; j_gene: TRBJ1-2; abundance: many
CDR3nt: TGTGCCAGCAGTTCCCCCGGGACTCCCCAAGAGGAGCAGTACTTC; CDR3aa: CASSSPGTPQEEQYF; d_gene: -; v_gene: TRBV6-5; j_gene: TRBJ2-7; abundance: few
CDR3nt: TGTGCCAGCAGCTCCGGGACAGGGGGGTACGAGCAGTACTTC; CDR3aa: CASSSGTGGYEQYF; d_gene: TRBD1; v_gene: TRBV6-5; j_gene: TRBJ2-7; abundance: few
CDR3nt: TGCAGCGTCGCATCGGGGGGACCTGAAGCTTTCTTT; CDR3aa: CSVASGGPEAFF; d_gene: -; v_gene: TRBV29-1; j_gene: TRBJ1-1; abundance: -
CDR3nt: TGCAGCGTCTCAAGGGTCGTGGGCTACGAGCAGTACTTC; CDR3aa: CSVSRVVGYEQYF; d_gene: -; v_gene: TRBV29-1; j_gene: TRBJ2-7; abundance: many
CDR3nt: TGTGCCAGCTCACCACCAGGAAATAGCAATCAGCCCCAGCATTTT; CDR3aa: CASSPPGNSNQPQHF; d_gene: -; v_gene: TRBV18; j_gene: TRBJ1-5; abundance: many
CDR3nt: TGCAGTGCCACACCAGGGGCCGGGTCCTACGGCGAGCAGTACTTC; CDR3aa: CSATPGAGSYGEQYF; d_gene: -; v_gene: TRBV20-1; j_gene: TRBJ2-7; abundance: few
CDR3nt: TGTGCCATCAGAAACAACAAGGGCTCCGAGCAGTACTTC; CDR3aa: CAIRNNKGSEQYF; d_gene: -; v_gene: TRBV10-3; j_gene: TRBJ2-7; abundance: -
CDR3nt: TGTGCCAGCAGTGTTGACGCCTACAATGAGCAGTTCTTC; CDR3aa: CASSVDAYNEQFF; d_gene: -; v_gene: TRBV2; j_gene: TRBJ2-1; abundance: many
CDR3nt: TGCGCCAACAGCCAAGATGGGGGTGTAGGGAATTCACCCCTCCACTTT; CDR3aa: CANSQDGGVGNSPLHF; d_gene: -; v_gene: TRBV4-1; j_gene: TRBJ1-6; abundance: -
CDR3nt: TGTGCCAGCAGCTTATCCCCGGGGCTTCCCCAGTACTTC; CDR3aa: CASSLSPGLPQYF; d_gene: -; v_gene: TRBV11-2; j_gene: TRBJ2-4; abundance: few
CDR3nt: TGTGCTAGCAGCCTGTTGTCTACCACCACAGATACGCAGTATTTT; CDR3aa: CASSLLSTTTDTQYF; d_gene: -; v_gene: TRBV7-7; j_gene: TRBJ2-3; abundance: many
CDR3nt: TGTGCCAGCTCACCGGGCCCCCATCGGCCCCAGCATTTT; CDR3aa: CASSPGPHRPQHF; d_gene: -; v_gene: TRBV18; j_gene: TRBJ1-5; abundance: -
CDR3nt: TGCGTCAGCAGCTTGTTTATACAGGGAAGAGATACGCAGTATTTT; CDR3aa: CVSSLFIQGRDTQYF; d_gene: -; v_gene: TRBV5-1; j_gene: TRBJ2-3; abundance: few
CDR3nt: TGTGCCAGCAGTTACTCGATGCCCACAGGACTACACTATGGCTACACCTTC; CDR3aa: CASSYSMPTGLHYGYTF; d_gene: -; v_gene: TRBV6-6; j_gene: TRBJ1-2; abundance: many
CDR3nt: TGCGCCAGCAGCCCGACAGCCGGCAATCAGCCCCAGCATTTT; CDR3aa: CASSPTAGNQPQHF; d_gene: -; v_gene: TRBV4-1; j_gene: TRBJ1-5; abundance: few
CDR3nt: TGTGCCAGCACCGGGAGGGCCTACACCGGGGAGCTGTTTTTT; CDR3aa: CASTGRAYTGELFF; d_gene: TRBD2; v_gene: TRBV12-3/TRBV12-4; j_gene: TRBJ2-2; abundance: few
CDR3nt: TGTGCAAGTCGCTTAGCGATGAGGGGGGACGCTTATAGCAATCAGCCCCAGCATTTT; CDR3aa: CASRLAMRGDAYSNQPQHF; d_gene: -; v_gene: TRBV12-2; j_gene: TRBJ1-5; abundance: many
CDR3nt: TGCAGTGCTAGAGATCCTATGACAAGGCGCACGCAGTATTTT; CDR3aa: CSARDPMTRRTQYF; d_gene: -; v_gene: TRBV20-1; j_gene: TRBJ2-3; abundance: -
CDR3nt: TGTGCCAGCAGCTTGGGGGCGAGGGAGCAGTACTTC; CDR3aa: CASSLGAREQYF; d_gene: -; v_gene: TRBV5-6; j_gene: TRBJ2-7; abundance: -
CDR3nt: TGTGCCAGCAGTGAACGCCTGGGAGCTAACTATGGCTACACCTTC; CDR3aa: CASSERLGANYGYTF; d_gene: -; v_gene: TRBV2; j_gene: TRBJ1-2; abundance: -
CDR3nt: TGTGCCAGCTCACCACCGGGGCTTCCCTACGAGCAGTACTTC; CDR3aa: CASSPPGLPYEQYF; d_gene: -; v_gene: TRBV18; j_gene: TRBJ2-7; abundance: many
CDR3nt: TGTGCCAGCAGTTTATATTGGGAGGACTTTAGCAATCAGCCCCAGCATTTT; CDR3aa: CASSLYWEDFSNQPQHF; d_gene: -; v_gene: TRBV27; j_gene: TRBJ1-5; abundance: -
CDR3nt: TGTGCCAGCAGCCCCGGGTGGACCACCGGGGAGCTGTTTTTT; CDR3aa: CASSPGWTTGELFF; d_gene: -; v_gene: TRBV7-3; j_gene: TRBJ2-2; abundance: few
CDR3nt: TGTGCCAGCAATCGCGGGAATGACGGGGAGCTGTTTTTT; CDR3aa: CASNRGNDGELFF; d_gene: -; v_gene: TRBV6-5; j_gene: TRBJ2-2; abundance: -
CDR3nt: TGCGCCAGCAGTGAAAAAGGAGGGGGAAAACTGTTTTTT; CDR3aa: CASSEKGGGKLFF; d_gene: -; v_gene: TRBV10-1; j_gene: TRBJ1-4; abundance: many
CDR3nt: TGTGCCAGCAGCCCCCAGAGCGGGGTGGTCGGGGAGCTGTTTTTT; CDR3aa: CASSPQSGVVGELFF; d_gene: TRBD2; v_gene: TRBV11-2; j_gene: TRBJ2-2; abundance: -
CDR3nt: TGTGCCAGCAGCCAAGAGTTGGGGACAGGGGACAATGAGCAGTTCTTC; CDR3aa: CASSQELGTGDNEQFF; d_gene: TRBD1; v_gene: TRBV3-1; j_gene: TRBJ2-1; abundance: -
CDR3nt: TGTGCCAGCTCACAAAGATACGAGCAGTACTTC; CDR3aa: CASSQRYEQYF; d_gene: -; v_gene: TRBV18; j_gene: TRBJ2-7; abundance: -
CDR3nt: TGTGCCAGCAGCTATAAACTCGGGGATACGCAGTATTTT; CDR3aa: CASSYKLGDTQYF; d_gene: -; v_gene: TRBV11-2; j_gene: TRBJ2-3; abundance: many
CDR3nt: TGCAGTGCTAGAGATCATACAGGGAACACCGGGGAGCTGTTTTTT; CDR3aa: CSARDHTGNTGELFF; d_gene: -; v_gene: TRBV20-1; j_gene: TRBJ2-2; abundance: -